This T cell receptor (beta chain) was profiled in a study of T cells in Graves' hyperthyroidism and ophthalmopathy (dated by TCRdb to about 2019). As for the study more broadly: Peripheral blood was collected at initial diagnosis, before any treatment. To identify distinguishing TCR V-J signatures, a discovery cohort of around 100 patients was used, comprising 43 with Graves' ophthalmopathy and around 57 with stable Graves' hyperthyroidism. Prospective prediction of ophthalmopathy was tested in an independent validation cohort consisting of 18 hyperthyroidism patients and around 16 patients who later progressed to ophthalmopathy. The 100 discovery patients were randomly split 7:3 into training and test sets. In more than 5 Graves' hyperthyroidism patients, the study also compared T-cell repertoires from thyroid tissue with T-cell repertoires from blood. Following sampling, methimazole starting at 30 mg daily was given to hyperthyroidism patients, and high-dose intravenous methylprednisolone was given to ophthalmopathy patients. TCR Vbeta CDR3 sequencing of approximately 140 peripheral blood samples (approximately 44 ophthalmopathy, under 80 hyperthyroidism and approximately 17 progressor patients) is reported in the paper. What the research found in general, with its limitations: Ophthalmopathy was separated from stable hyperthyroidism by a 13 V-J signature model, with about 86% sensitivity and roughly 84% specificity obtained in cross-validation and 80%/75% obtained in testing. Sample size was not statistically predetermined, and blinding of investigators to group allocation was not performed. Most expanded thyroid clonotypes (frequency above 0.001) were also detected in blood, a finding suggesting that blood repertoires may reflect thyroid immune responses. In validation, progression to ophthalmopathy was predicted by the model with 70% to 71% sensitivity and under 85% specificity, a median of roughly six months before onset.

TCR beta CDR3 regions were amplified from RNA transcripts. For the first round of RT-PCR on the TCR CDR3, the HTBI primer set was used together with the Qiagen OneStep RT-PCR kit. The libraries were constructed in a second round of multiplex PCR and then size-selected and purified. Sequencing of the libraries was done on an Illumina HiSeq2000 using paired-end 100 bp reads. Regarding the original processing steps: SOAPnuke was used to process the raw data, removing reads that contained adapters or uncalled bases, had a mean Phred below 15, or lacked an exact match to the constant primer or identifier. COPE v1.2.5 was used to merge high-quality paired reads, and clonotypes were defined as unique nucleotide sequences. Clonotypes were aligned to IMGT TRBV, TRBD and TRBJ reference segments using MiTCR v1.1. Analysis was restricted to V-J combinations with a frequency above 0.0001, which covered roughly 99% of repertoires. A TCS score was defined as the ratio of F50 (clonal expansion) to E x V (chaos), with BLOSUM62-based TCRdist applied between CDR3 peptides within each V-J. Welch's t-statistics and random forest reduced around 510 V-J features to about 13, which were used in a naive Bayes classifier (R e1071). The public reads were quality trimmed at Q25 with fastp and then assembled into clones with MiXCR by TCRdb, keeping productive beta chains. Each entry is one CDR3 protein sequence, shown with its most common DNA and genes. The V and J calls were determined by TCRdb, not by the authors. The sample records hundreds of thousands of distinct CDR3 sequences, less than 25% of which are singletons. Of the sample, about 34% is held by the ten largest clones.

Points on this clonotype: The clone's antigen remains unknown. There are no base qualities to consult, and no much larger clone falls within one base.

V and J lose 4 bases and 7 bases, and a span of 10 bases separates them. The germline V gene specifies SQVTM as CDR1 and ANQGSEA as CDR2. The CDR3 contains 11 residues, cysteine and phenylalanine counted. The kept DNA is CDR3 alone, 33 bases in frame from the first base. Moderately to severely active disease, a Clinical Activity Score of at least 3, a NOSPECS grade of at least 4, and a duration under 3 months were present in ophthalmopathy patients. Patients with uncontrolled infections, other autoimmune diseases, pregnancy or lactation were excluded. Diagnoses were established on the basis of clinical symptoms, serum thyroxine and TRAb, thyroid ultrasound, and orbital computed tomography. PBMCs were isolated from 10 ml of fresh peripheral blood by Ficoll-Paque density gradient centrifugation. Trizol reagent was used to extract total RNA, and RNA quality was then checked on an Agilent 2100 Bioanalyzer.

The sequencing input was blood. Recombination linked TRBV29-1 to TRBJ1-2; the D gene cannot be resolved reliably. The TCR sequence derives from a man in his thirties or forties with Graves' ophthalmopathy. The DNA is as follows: TGCAGCGTTGTACTTGACCCTGGCTACACCTTC. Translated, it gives CSVVLDPGYTF.